This is a list of T cell receptor beta chains from one sample in a study of vaccination and CD4 T cells after COVID-19. No cognate antigen is known for these TCRs. TCRdb re-called the PCR reads with MiXCR, one entry per CDR3 protein. In the table there are roughly 19,000 distinct CDR3 sequences, 66% of which are singletons. Material for sequencing was CD4+ T cells from blood, cultured in vitro. The source is a human donor who had recovered from COVID-19. CDR3s include the opening cysteine and the closing phenylalanine or tryptophan. Each record gives: D gene, J gene, V gene, CDR3 length, clone size, CDR3 protein, CDR3 DNA. D genes are given only for firm matches. Some rows have no size entry. The others give once, few or many, or a class for an expanded clone.

TRBD2 | TRBJ2-3 | TRBV4-3 | 21 | NA | CASSQHLSGLAGGSSTDTQYF | TGCGCCAGCAGCCAACATCTATCTGGGCTAGCGGGGGGTTCTAGCACAGATACGCAGTATTTT
NA | TRBJ1-1 | TRBV9 | 14 | few | CASSVAQVNTEAFF | TGTGCCAGCAGCGTAGCACAGGTAAACACTGAAGCTTTCTTT
NA | TRBJ2-7 | TRBV6-1 | 12 | NA | CASSDGPYEQYF | TGTGCCAGCAGTGACGGGCCCTACGAGCAGTACTTC
TRBD1 | TRBJ2-5 | TRBV20-1 | 14 | NA | CSARDQTGKETQYF | TGCAGTGCTAGAGACCAGACAGGGAAAGAGACCCAGTACTTC
NA | TRBJ1-1 | TRBV30 | 13 | NA | CAWSEGVSYEAFF | TGTGCCTGGAGTGAAGGGGTCAGTTATGAAGCTTTCTTT
NA | TRBJ1-6 | TRBV5-1 | 13 | NA | CASSLAGNSPLHF | TGCGCCAGCAGCTTGGCGGGAAATTCACCCCTCCACTTT
TRBD1 | TRBJ1-2 | TRBV6-1 | 13 | few | CASGTGVFYGYTF | TGTGCCAGCGGTACAGGGGTCTTTTATGGCTACACCTTC
NA | TRBJ1-5 | TRBV6-1 | 15 | NA | CASSDQGRSNQPQHF | TGTGCCAGCAGTGACCAGGGCCGGAGCAATCAGCCCCAGCATTTT
NA | TRBJ2-3 | TRBV6-1 | 15 | NA | CASSTGSPRGDTQYF | TGTGCCAGCAGTACGGGGTCCCCTCGAGGGGATACGCAGTATTTT
TRBD2 | TRBJ2-4 | TRBV11-3 | 13 | NA | CASSGGGGDIQYF | TGTGCCAGCAGCGGCGGGGGGGGCGACATTCAGTACTTC
NA | TRBJ1-3 | TRBV7-2 | 14 | NA | CASSLGTEGNTIYF | TGTGCCAGCAGCTTAGGGACGGAGGGAAACACCATATATTTT
NA | TRBJ1-5 | TRBV20-1 | 13 | NA | CSASQGTSQPQHF | TGCAGTGCCAGTCAGGGGACTAGTCAGCCCCAGCATTTT
TRBD2 | TRBJ2-1 | TRBV9 | 16 | NA | CASSPRGLAGYNEQFF | TGTGCCAGCAGCCCAAGAGGGCTAGCGGGCTACAATGAGCAGTTCTTC
TRBD1 | TRBJ2-7 | TRBV11-3 | 15 | NA | CASSFETGPTYEQYF | TGTGCCAGCAGCTTCGAGACAGGGCCCACCTACGAGCAGTACTTC
NA | TRBJ2-3 | TRBV7-2 | 15 | NA | CASRPGVSSTDTQYF | TGTGCCAGCCGTCCGGGAGTATCTTCGACAGATACGCAGTATTTT
NA | TRBJ1-1 | TRBV18 | 14 | NA | CASSLLGGDTEAFF | TGTGCCAGCTCACTTCTAGGGGGTGACACTGAAGCTTTCTTT
TRBD2 | TRBJ2-7 | TRBV20-1 | 14 | NA | CSASGLAGNYEQYF | TGCAGTGCTAGTGGACTAGCGGGGAATTACGAGCAGTACTTC
TRBD2 | TRBJ2-3 | TRBV12-3/TRBV12-4 | 15 | NA | CASSASGGAVDTQYF | TGTGCCAGCAGTGCTAGCGGGGGGGCCGTCGATACGCAGTATTTT
TRBD1 | TRBJ1-1 | TRBV6-5 | 16 | NA | CASSYGSTGSNTEAFF | TGTGCCAGCAGTTACGGCTCGACAGGGTCGAACACTGAAGCTTTCTTT
TRBD1 | TRBJ2-2 | TRBV20-1 | 15 | few | CSALGTGQSTGELFF | TGCAGTGCCCTCGGGACAGGACAATCCACCGGGGAGCTGTTTTTT
NA | TRBJ2-1 | TRBV12-3/TRBV12-4 | 14 | once | CASRPTANYNEQFF | TGTGCCAGCAGGCCGACAGCCAACTACAATGAGCAGTTCTTC
NA | TRBJ2-7 | TRBV24-1 | 17 | NA | CATSGLRRYQTRYEQYF | TGTGCCACCAGTGGCCTTAGAAGGTACCAGACACGCTACGAGCAGTACTTC
NA | TRBJ2-7 | TRBV6-1 | 14 | NA | CASSESVGAYEQYF | TGTGCCAGCAGTGAAAGTGTGGGCGCCTACGAGCAGTACTTC
TRBD1 | TRBJ1-1 | TRBV10-3 | 12 | NA | CAITGTGPEAFF | TGTGCCATCACCGGGACAGGGCCTGAAGCTTTCTTT
NA | TRBJ1-1 | TRBV7-2 | 15 | NA | CASSPAGGRVTEAFF | TGTGCCAGCAGCCCAGCGGGGGGCAGGGTCACTGAAGCTTTCTTT
TRBD1 | TRBJ2-7 | TRBV27 | 14 | NA | CASSRWTGEYEQYF | TGTGCCAGCAGCCGTTGGACAGGCGAGTACGAGCAGTACTTC
TRBD1 | TRBJ1-2 | TRBV7-2 | 15 | NA | CASSPRQGVGYGYTF | TGTGCCAGCAGCCCCCGACAGGGGGTGGGCTATGGCTACACCTTC
TRBD2 | TRBJ2-3 | TRBV20-1 | 13 | NA | CSAIRGGGDTQYF | TGCAGTGCTATCCGCGGGGGGGGAGATACGCAGTATTTT
TRBD2 | TRBJ2-5 | TRBV9 | 15 | NA | CASSMGLAGKETQYF | TGTGCCAGCAGCATGGGACTAGCGGGAAAAGAGACCCAGTACTTC
NA | TRBJ1-2 | TRBV11-3 | 14 | few | CASSLGGQTYGYTF | TGTGCCAGCAGCTTAGGTGGGCAGACCTATGGCTACACCTTC
NA | TRBJ1-2 | TRBV7-9 | 13 | few | CASSSLSVYGYTF | TGTGCCAGCAGCTCCCTTTCTGTCTATGGCTACACCTTC
TRBD1 | TRBJ1-2 | TRBV7-2 | 15 | NA | CASSTKGQGASGYTF | TGTGCCAGCAGCACAAAGGGACAGGGGGCTAGCGGCTACACCTTC
NA | TRBJ1-1 | TRBV6-5 | 14 | once | CASSYGRLNTEAFF | TGTGCCAGCAGTTACGGCAGACTGAACACTGAAGCTTTCTTT
NA | TRBJ1-1 | TRBV29-1 | 13 | NA | CSVVSGMNTEAFF | TGCAGCGTTGTATCCGGTATGAACACTGAAGCTTTCTTT
NA | TRBJ1-1 | TRBV7-9 | 14 | NA | CASSRGSGDTEAFF | TGTGCCAGCAGCCGCGGGTCGGGGGACACTGAAGCTTTCTTT
NA | TRBJ1-5 | TRBV4-3 | 18 | NA | CASSQDLAPVRSNQPQHF | TGCGCCAGCAGCCAAGATTTAGCCCCCGTACGAAGCAATCAGCCCCAGCATTTT
TRBD1 | TRBJ2-7 | TRBV19 | 16 | NA | CASSILLGQGFYEQYF | TGTGCCAGTAGTATACTCCTAGGACAGGGATTCTACGAGCAGTACTTC
NA | TRBJ2-5 | TRBV12-3/TRBV12-4 | 15 | NA | CASSLGGWWEETQYF | TGTGCCAGCAGTTTAGGGGGGTGGTGGGAAGAGACCCAGTACTTC
NA | TRBJ1-1 | TRBV14 | 16 | NA | CASSLRYPGRNTEAFF | TGTGCCAGCAGCCTAAGATATCCGGGACGGAACACTGAAGCTTTCTTT
NA | TRBJ1-5 | TRBV27 | 14 | few | CASSSGRINQPQHF | TGTGCCAGCAGTTCGGGACGGATCAATCAGCCCCAGCATTTT
TRBD2 | TRBJ2-3 | TRBV24-1 | 17 | NA | CATSESGLADYTDTQYF | TGTGCCACCAGTGAAAGTGGACTAGCGGATTACACAGATACGCAGTATTTT
NA | TRBJ1-1 | TRBV15 | 14 | few | CATSMKGGGTEAFF | TGTGCCACCAGCATGAAGGGAGGAGGCACTGAAGCTTTCTTT
NA | TRBJ2-3 | TRBV10-2 | 14 | NA | CASSRGLSTDTQYF | TGCGCCAGCAGTCGGGGGTTGAGCACAGATACGCAGTATTTT
NA | TRBJ1-1 | TRBV18 | 18 | NA | CASSSTVTGGDMNTEAFF | TGTGCCAGCTCCTCCACCGTAACAGGAGGGGACATGAACACTGAAGCTTTCTTT
NA | TRBJ1-5 | TRBV6-1 | 15 | NA | CASSEADESPRPQHF | TGTGCCAGCAGTGAAGCGGATGAGTCTCCCCGGCCCCAGCATTTT
TRBD1 | TRBJ1-6 | TRBV2 | 12 | NA | CASKTGDSPLHF | TGTGCCAGCAAAACAGGGGATTCACCCCTCCACTTT
NA | TRBJ1-5 | TRBV28 | 11 | NA | CASSHNFPQHF | TGTGCCAGCAGTCATAACTTTCCCCAGCATTTT